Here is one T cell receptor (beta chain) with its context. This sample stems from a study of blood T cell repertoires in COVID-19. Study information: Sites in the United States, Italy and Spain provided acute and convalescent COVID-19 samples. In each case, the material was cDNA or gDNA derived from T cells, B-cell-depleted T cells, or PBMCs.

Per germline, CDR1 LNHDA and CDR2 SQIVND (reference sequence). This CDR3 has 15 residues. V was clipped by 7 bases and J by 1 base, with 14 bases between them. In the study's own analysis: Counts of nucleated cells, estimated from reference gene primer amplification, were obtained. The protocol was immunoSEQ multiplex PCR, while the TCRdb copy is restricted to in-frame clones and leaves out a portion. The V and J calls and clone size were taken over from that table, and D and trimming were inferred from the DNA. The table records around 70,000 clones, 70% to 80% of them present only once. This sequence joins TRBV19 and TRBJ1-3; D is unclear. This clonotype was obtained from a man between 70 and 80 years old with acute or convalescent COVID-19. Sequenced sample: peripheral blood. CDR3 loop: CASKDPGLSGNTIYF. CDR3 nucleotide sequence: TGTGCCAGTAAGGATCCGGGGTTGTCTGGAAACACCATATATTTT. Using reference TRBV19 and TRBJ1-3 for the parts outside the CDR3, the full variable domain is DGGITQSPKYLFRKEGQNVTLSCEQNLNHDAMYWYRQDPGQGLRLIYYSQIVNDFQKGDIAEGYSVSREKKESFPLTVTSAQKNPTAFYLCASKDPGLSGNTIYFGEGSWLTVV.